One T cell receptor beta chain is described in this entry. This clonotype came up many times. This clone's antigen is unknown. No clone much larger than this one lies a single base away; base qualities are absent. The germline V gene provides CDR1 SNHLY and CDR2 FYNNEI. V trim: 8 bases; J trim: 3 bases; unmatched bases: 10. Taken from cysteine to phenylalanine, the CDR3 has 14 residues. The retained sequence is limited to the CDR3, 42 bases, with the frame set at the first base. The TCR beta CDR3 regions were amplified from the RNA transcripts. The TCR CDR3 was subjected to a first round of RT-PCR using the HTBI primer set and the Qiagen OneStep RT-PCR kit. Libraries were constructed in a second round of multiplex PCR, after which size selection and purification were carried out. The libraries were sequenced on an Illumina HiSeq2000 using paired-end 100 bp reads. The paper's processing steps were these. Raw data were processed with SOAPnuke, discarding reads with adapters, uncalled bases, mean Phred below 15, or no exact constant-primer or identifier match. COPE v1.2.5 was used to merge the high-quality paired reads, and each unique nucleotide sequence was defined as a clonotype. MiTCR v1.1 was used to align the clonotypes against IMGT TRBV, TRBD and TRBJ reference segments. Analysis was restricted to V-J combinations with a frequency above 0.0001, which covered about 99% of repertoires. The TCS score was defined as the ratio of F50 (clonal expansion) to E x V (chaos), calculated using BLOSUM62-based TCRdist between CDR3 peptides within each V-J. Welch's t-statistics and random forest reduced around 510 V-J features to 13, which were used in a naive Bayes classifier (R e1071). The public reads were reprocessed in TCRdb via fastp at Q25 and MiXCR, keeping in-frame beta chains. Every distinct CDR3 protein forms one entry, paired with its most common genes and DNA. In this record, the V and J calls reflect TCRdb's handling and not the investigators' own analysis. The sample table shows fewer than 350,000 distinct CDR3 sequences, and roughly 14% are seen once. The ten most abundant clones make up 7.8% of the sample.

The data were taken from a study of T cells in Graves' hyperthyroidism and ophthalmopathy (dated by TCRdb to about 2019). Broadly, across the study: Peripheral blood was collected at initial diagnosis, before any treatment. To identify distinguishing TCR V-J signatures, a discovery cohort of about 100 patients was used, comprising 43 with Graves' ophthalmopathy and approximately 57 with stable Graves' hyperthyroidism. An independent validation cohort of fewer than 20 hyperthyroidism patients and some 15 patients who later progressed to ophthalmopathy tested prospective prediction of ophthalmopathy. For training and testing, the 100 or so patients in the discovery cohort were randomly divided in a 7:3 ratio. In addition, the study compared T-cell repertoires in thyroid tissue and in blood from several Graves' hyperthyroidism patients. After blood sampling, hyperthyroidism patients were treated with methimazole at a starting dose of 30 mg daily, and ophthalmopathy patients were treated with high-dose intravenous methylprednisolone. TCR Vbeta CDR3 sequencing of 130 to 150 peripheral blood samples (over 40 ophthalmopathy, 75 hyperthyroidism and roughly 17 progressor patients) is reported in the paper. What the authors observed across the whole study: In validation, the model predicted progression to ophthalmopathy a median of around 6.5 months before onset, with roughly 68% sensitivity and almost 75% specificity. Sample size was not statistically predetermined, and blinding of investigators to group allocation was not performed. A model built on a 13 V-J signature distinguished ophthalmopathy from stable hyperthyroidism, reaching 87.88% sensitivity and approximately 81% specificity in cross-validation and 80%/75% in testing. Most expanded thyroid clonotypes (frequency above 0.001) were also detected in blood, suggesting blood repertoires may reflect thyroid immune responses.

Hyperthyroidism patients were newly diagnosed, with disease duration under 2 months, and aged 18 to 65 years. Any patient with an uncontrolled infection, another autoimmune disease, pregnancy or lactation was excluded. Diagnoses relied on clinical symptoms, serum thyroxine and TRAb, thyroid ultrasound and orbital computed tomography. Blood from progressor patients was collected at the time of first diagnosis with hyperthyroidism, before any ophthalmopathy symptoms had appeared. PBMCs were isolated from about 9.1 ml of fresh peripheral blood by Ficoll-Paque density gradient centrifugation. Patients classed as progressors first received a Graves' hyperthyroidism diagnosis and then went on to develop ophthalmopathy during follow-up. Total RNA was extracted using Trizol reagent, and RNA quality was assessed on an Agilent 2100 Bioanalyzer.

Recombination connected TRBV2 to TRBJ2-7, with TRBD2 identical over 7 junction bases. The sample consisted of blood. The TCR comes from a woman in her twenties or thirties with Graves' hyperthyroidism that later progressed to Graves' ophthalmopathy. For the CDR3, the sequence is CASEGGSPYYEQYF. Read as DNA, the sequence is TGTGCCAGCGAGGGCGGGAGCCCCTACTACGAGCAGTACTTC.